The 18 T cell receptor beta chains below come from one sample, sequenced in a study of early T cells in non-severe SARS-CoV-2 infection. TCRdb passed the 5' RACE reads through MiXCR, listing each CDR3 protein once. Among tens of thousands of distinct CDR3 sequences, 12% were seen once, and the ten largest hold 3.5% to 5%. The sequencing used whole blood, collected at baseline. The receptors here all came from an adult who was a healthcare worker with PCR-confirmed SARS-CoV-2 infection or an uninfected control (not recorded which).

In DNA form, the CDR3 reads TGTGCCAGCAGCTCCTACCGGGACACCCGAGAAGCTTTCTTT. Encoded protein: CASSSYRDTREAFF. The rearrangement uses TRBV5-8 and TRBJ1-1, with D maybe TRBD1 (6 bases). Germline loops: CDR1 SGHTS, CDR2 YDEGEE. V lost 3 bases and J lost 8, with 17 bases in between. The CDR3 totals 14 residues.

This chain links TRBV7-2 with TRBJ2-3; 16 positions match TRBD2. Germline-derived CDR1 and CDR2 are SGHTA and FQGNSA. CDR3 length equals 18 residues. The ends lost 4 bases at V and 4 bases at J; junction bases unmatched: 8. CDR3 coding DNA: TGTGCCAGCAGCTGGACCGGGACTAGCGGGGGGGCGGCAGATACGCAGTATTTT. Amino acid sequence: CASSWTGTSGGAADTQYF.

This chain links TRBV7-3 with TRBJ2-5, with D uncertain. The CDR3 sequence is 13 residues long. V lost 3 bases, J lost 7 bases, and 12 bases lay in between. Germline lookup yields CDR1 SGHTA and CDR2 FQGTGA. The CDR3 DNA follows: TGTGCCAGCAGCTTGACTCGGACCGGGACCCAGTACTTC. It is translated as CASSLTRTGTQYF.

The rearrangement joins TRBV30 to TRBJ1-1, with D unresolved. CDR1 and CDR2 (germline): GTSNPN, SVGIG (reference sequence). The CDR3 length is 12 residues. Trimming took off 4 bases at V and 6 bases at J, with 12 bases between the two ends. The CDR3 coding sequence is TGTGCCTGGAAGCGGGATTGGTCTGAAGCTTTCTTT. Translation: CAWKRDWSEAFF. The complete variable domain, with remaining parts taken from reference TRBV30 and TRBJ1-1, reads SQTIHQWPATLVQPVGSPLSLECTVEGTSNPNLYWYRQAAGRGLQLLFYSVGIGQISSEVPQNLSASRPQDRQFILSSKKLLLSDSGFYLCAWKRDWSEAFFGQGTRLTVV.

This clonotype was recorded a few times. The CDR3 loop reads CAISEPGQGRYEQYF. The CDR3, as DNA: TGTGCCATCAGCGAGCCGGGACAGGGCCGTTACGAGCAGTACTTC. V is TRBV10-3 and J is TRBJ2-7; TRBD1 agrees at 9 bases. CDR3 length: 15 residues. The germline V gene has CDR1 ENHRY and CDR2 SYGVKD. V was pared by 6 bases and J by 4 bases, with 10 bases of the junction left unmatched.

The chain uses TRBV10-3 and TRBJ1-4; D uncertain. Germline V gives CDR1 ENHRY, CDR2 SYGVKD. Trimming removed 7 bases at V and 8 bases at J, with 17 bases between. CDR3 length: 14 residues. DNA of the CDR3: TGTGCCATCACGCCTGAACCGGATAGCGAAAAACTGTTTTTT. Its translation is CAITPEPDSEKLFF.

This clonotype was detected many times. The chain is built from TRBV10-3 and TRBJ2-7; 11 bases fit TRBD2. Germline V CDR1 and CDR2: ENHRY, SYGVKD. The V and J ends lost 4 bases and 3 bases, in that order; junction bases with no gene match: 14. The CDR3 extends over 18 amino acids. CDR3 DNA sequence: TGTGCCATCAGTGGCGGATTAGCGGGAGGGGGGACGGGCTACGAGCAGTACTTC. Translation: CAISGGLAGGGTGYEQYF.

This clonotype has at least ten counts. This chain joins TRBV5-1 and TRBJ2-3; 13 nucleotides line up with TRBD2. This CDR3 comprises 18 residues. V lost 0 bases, J lost 7 bases, and 11 bases stayed unmatched. Per germline, CDR1 SGHRS and CDR2 YFSETQ. DNA for the CDR3: TGCGCCAGCAGCTTGGATATAGGGACTAGCGGGGCTGCGAATACGCAGTATTTT. Translated: CASSLDIGTSGAANTQYF.

The J gene is TRBJ2-3, the V gene TRBV27, with 9 bases matching TRBD2. The CDR3 spans 14 residues. The J segment lost 3 bases and the V segment lost 4 bases, leaving 2 bases of the junction unmatched. The germline V gene has CDR1 MNHEY and CDR2 SMNVEV (reference sequence). The CDR3 reads CASSSAGGTDTQYF. Written as DNA, the CDR3 is TGTGCCAGCAGTTCGGCGGGGGGGACAGATACGCAGTATTTT.

The table lists this clonotype with many counts. V and J are TRBV7-3 and TRBJ1-1, with D unclear. This CDR3 is built from 13 residues. Germline V gene data show CDR1 as SGHTA and CDR2 as FQGTGA. Trimming left V 7 bases short and J 5 bases short, with 14 bases between. In DNA form, the CDR3 reads TGTGCCAGCACCCGGTCGGTGACGACTGAAGCTTTCTTT. As protein: CASTRSVTTEAFF.

This clonotype was detected a few times. The CDR3 reads CASSYLGQGAADTQYF. In nucleotides, the CDR3 is TGTGCCAGCAGCTACTTGGGACAGGGGGCCGCAGATACGCAGTATTTT. This chain links TRBV5-5 with TRBJ2-3; 12 bases line up with TRBD1. V was pared by 3 bases and J by 4 bases, with 6 bases of the junction left unmatched. The CDR3 runs to 16 residues. In germline, CDR1 is SGHKS, CDR2 YYEKEE (reference sequence).

This clonotype turned up a few times. The V and J genes are TRBV20-1 and TRBJ2-7; the match to TRBD1 covers 9 bases. CDR3 length equals 13 residues. Germline V gene sequence: CDR1 DFQATT, CDR2 SNEGSKA (reference sequence). The ends lost 5 bases at V and 7 bases at J; junction bases unmatched: 9. CDR3 DNA sequence: TGCAGTGCTTCCCCCGGGACAGGGTTTGAGCAGTACTTC. Amino acids: CSASPGTGFEQYF.

The rearrangement uses TRBV5-1 and TRBJ2-7; D is possibly TRBD1 (5 bases). The CDR3 runs to 15 residues. The V gene's germline CDR1 is SGHRS and CDR2 YFSETQ. V lost 0 bases and J 6 bases, leaving 16 bases between the germline ends. The CDR3 DNA reads as TGCGCCAGCAGCTTGGCAGGGCAGGTGCGATCCGAGCAGTACTTC. Protein product: CASSLAGQVRSEQYF.

This clonotype was seen many times. This chain links TRBV12-3 or TRBV12-4 with TRBJ2-7; D is perhaps TRBD1 (7 bases). Trimming stripped 6 bases from V and 2 bases from J, with 14 bases between. The CDR3 covers 14 residues. The CDR3 protein is CASSLDRTTYEQYF. In DNA, the CDR3 is TGTGCCAGCAGCTTGGACAGGACTACCTACGAGCAGTACTTC.

In this sample, this clonotype turned up many times. V usage is TRBV6-2 or TRBV6-3 and J usage is TRBJ2-7; TRBD1 agrees at 8 bases. CDR3 length: 15 residues. The V gene's germline CDR1 is MNHEY and CDR2 SVGEGT. Trimming cost V 6 bases and J 4 bases; bases outside gene matches: 11. CDR3 coding DNA: TGTGCCAGCAGAGGCCCGGGACAGGCTCAGTACGAGCAGTACTTC. Its protein is CASRGPGQAQYEQYF.

The DNA of the CDR3 is TGTGCCAGCAGCTTAGCCCCGGGACAGGGGGACGAGCAGTACTTC. Its protein is CASSLAPGQGDEQYF. The genes are TRBV7-6 and TRBJ2-7; 11 nucleotides line up with TRBD1. Looked up from germline, CDR1 is SGHVS and CDR2 is FNYEAQ. The CDR3 consists of 15 residues. The V and J ends lost 0 bases and 5 bases, in that order; junction bases with no gene match: 3.

V usage is TRBV5-4 and J usage is TRBJ2-3; 7 positions match TRBD2. The CDR3 contains 15 residues. Losses at the gene ends were 3 bases for V and 2 bases for J; bases not matched to a gene: 6. Germline V gene data show CDR1 as SGHNT and CDR2 as YYREEE (reference sequence). The CDR3 spells CASSYKRDYTDTQYF. In DNA form, the CDR3 reads TGTGCCAGCAGCTACAAGCGGGACTACACAGATACGCAGTATTTT.

This clonotype turned up a few times. The chain employs TRBV3-1 and TRBJ2-7; D is uncertain. The CDR3 has 11 residues. Germline CDR1 reads LGHDT; CDR2 reads YNNKEL (reference sequence). Deletions cut 5 bases from V and 5 bases from J, with 7 bases between. The CDR3 spells CASSGLDEQYF. CDR3 bases: TGTGCCAGCAGCGGCCTTGACGAGCAGTACTTC.